This passage covers 16 T cell receptor beta chains from one sample sequenced in a study of beta chain features in type 1 diabetes. Points from the study as a whole: Among all four CD4+ subsets, Type 1 diabetes patients had TCRB CDR3s that were moderately but significantly shorter.

The antigens these receptors bind are not known. Reverse transcription of all isolated RNA meant that expressed TCRB transcripts were sequenced. The table came from immunoSEQ multiplex PCR; TCRdb's copy has only in-frame clones and leaves some out. In the table there are some 240,000 clones, roughly 17% of which are singletons. The sample was naive CD4+ T cells from blood. All receptors derive from a man aged 30 to 45 with type 1 diabetes.

This clone was counted a few times. The V call is TRBV29-1, the J call TRBJ2-1; 10 bases map to TRBD1. This CDR3 has 14 residues. Trimming took 7 bases from V and 9 from J; bases not matched to a gene: 12. Per the germline V gene, CDR1 is SQVTM and CDR2 is ANQGSEA. The CDR3: CSGERGQGLGEQFF. DNA of the CDR3: TGCAGCGGGGAGCGGGGACAGGGGTTGGGTGAGCAGTTCTTC.

This chain connects TRBV18 to TRBJ2-1; D may be TRBD1 (5 bases). Deletions cut 4 bases from V and 3 bases from J, with 16 bases between. CDR3 size: 16 residues. Germline assignment: CDR1 KGHSH and CDR2 LQKENI. The CDR3 reads CASSLRIDSIYNEQFF. CDR3 in DNA: TGTGCCAGCTCACTAAGGATCGACAGTATCTACAATGAGCAGTTCTTC.

This clone has a handful of counts. Other DNA variants within this sample encode the same CDR3. V and J are TRBV29-1 and TRBJ2-7; unclear D gene. Germline values: CDR1 SQVTM, CDR2 ANQGSEA. V lost 4 bases and J 0 bases, leaving 1 base between the germline ends. CDR3 length: 10 residues. CDR3 in amino acids: CSVGSYEQYF. The DNA of the CDR3 is TGCAGCGTTGGCTCCTACGAGCAGTACTTC.

The chain carries TRBV6-4 and TRBJ2-1; D is possibly TRBD1 (5 bases). The germline V gene encodes CDR1 MRHNA and CDR2 SNTAGT. CDR3 length: 15 residues. Trimming shortened V by 4 bases and J by 0 bases, and 10 bases separated the two germline ends. The DNA for the CDR3 is TGTGCCAGCAGTGGACAGTTGAGCTCCTACAATGAGCAGTTCTTC. This encodes CASSGQLSSYNEQFF.

CDR3 sequence: CASSVPRGTQYF. The CDR3 DNA reads TGTGCCAGCAGCGTACCCCGCGGGACCCAGTACTTC. This rearrangement joins TRBV9 to TRBJ2-5; the D is unclear. V was shortened by 1 base and J by 7 bases, with 8 bases between the two germline ends. Germline-derived CDR1 and CDR2 are SGDLS and YYNGEE. This CDR3 has 12 residues.

This clone has more than one count but fewer than ten. CDR3 nucleotides: TGTGCCACCGGTTCCTCTGGAAACACCATATATTTT. As protein: CATGSSGNTIYF. The chain employs TRBV15 and TRBJ1-3; D call uncertain. CDR3 length: 12 amino acids. Trimming shortened V by 8 bases and J by 0 bases, and 5 bases separated the two germline ends. The germline V gene has CDR1 LNHNV and CDR2 YYDKDF (reference sequence).

The genes are TRBV30 and TRBJ2-5; no definite D call. Deletions cut 0 bases from V and 5 bases from J, with 10 bases between. This CDR3 spans 13 amino acids. Germline lookup yields CDR1 GTSNPN and CDR2 SVGIG (reference sequence). The CDR3 nucleotides read TGTGCCTGGAGTGTTCCAATGGGGGAGACCCAGTACTTC. This gives the protein CAWSVPMGETQYF.

This chain uses TRBV29-1 with TRBJ1-1; D gene ambiguous. Trimming pared 4 bases from V and 3 bases from J, leaving 12 bases between. The CDR3 has 13 residues. Germline assignment: CDR1 SQVTM and CDR2 ANQGSEA. The CDR3 spells CSVVRELDTEAFF. The DNA for the CDR3 is TGCAGCGTTGTCCGAGAGCTGGACACTGAAGCTTTCTTT.

This clone was seen only a few times. This rearrangement joins TRBV29-1 to TRBJ2-3, with 8 bases aligning to TRBD2. V was clipped by 5 bases and J by 3 bases; unmatched bases: 7. Germline assignment: CDR1 SQVTM and CDR2 ANQGSEA. This CDR3 comprises 14 residues. The CDR3 spells CSVIAREGTDTQYF. For the CDR3, the DNA is TGCAGCGTTATAGCCCGGGAGGGTACAGATACGCAGTATTTT.

This clone was observed a handful of times. The rearrangement links TRBV30 to TRBJ1-4; possible D gene TRBD1, 5 bases. CDR1 is GTSNPN and CDR2 is SVGIG in the germline V gene (reference sequence). Trimming took off 4 bases at V and 10 bases at J, with 16 bases between the two ends. The length of the CDR3 is 13 residues. CDR3 nucleotides: TGTGCCTGGACAGGGACCAATCATGGAAAACTGTTTTTT. Translation gives CAWTGTNHGKLFF.

The chain couples TRBV28 to TRBJ2-7; 9 nucleotides align to TRBD2. The CDR3 spans 14 residues. Trimming removed 4 bases from V and 3 bases from J; junction bases left unmatched: 4. Germline CDR1 is MDHEN and CDR2 is SYDVKM. The CDR3 region has the DNA TGTGCCAGCAGTTCGACTAGCGGACTCTACGAGCAGTACTTC. Its protein is CASSSTSGLYEQYF.

This clone showed up just a few times. The chain couples TRBV14 to TRBJ2-1, with D perhaps TRBD2 (5 bases). The CDR3 runs 13 residues. The germline CDR1 and CDR2 sequences are SGHDN and FVKESK. V lost 0 bases, J lost 12 bases, and 12 bases lay in between. CDR3 nucleotide sequence: TGTGCCAGCAGCCAAGATTTCGGGGTCGGGCAGTTCTTC. It encodes CASSQDFGVGQFF.

The V call is TRBV7-9, the J call TRBJ1-4; tentatively, D is TRBD1 (5 bases). The CDR3 totals 14 residues. The V gene lost 10 bases and the J gene lost 3 bases, with 15 bases spanning the gap. Germline assignment: CDR1 SEHNR and CDR2 FQNEAQ (reference sequence). CDR3: CATSYWGANEKLFF. As DNA, the CDR3 is TGTGCCACCTCGTATTGGGGGGCTAATGAAAAACTGTTTTTT.

This clone has just a few counts. The chain is built from TRBV7-9 and TRBJ2-7, with a tentative D call TRBD1 (5 bases). The germline V and J ends were trimmed by 7 bases and 6 bases, with 19 bases remaining between them. Germline assignment: CDR1 SEHNR and CDR2 FQNEAQ (reference sequence). The length of the CDR3 is 14 residues. The CDR3 bases are TGTGCCAGCATCCCGGACACCATCTTGGGCGAGCAGTACTTC. It yields the protein CASIPDTILGEQYF.

This clone was found a few times. The genes are TRBV7-9 and TRBJ2-3, with a possible D match to TRBD1 (6 bases). The CDR3 sequence is 15 residues long. Trimming stripped 3 bases from V and 1 base from J, with 11 bases between. Germline V gene lookup returns CDR1 SEHNR and CDR2 FQNEAQ (reference sequence). CDR3 nucleotide sequence: TGTGCCAGCAGCTTCACAGGGTCAGGCACAGATACGCAGTATTTT. It is translated as CASSFTGSGTDTQYF.

The rearrangement links TRBV30 to TRBJ1-1; D unclear. V was clipped by 3 bases and J by 7 bases, with 9 bases between them. The CDR3 is made up of 11 amino acids. Germline CDR1 reads GTSNPN; CDR2 reads SVGIG (reference sequence). CDR3 coding DNA: TGTGCCTGGAGCGTGTCATTTGAAGCTTTCTTT. Protein: CAWSVSFEAFF.